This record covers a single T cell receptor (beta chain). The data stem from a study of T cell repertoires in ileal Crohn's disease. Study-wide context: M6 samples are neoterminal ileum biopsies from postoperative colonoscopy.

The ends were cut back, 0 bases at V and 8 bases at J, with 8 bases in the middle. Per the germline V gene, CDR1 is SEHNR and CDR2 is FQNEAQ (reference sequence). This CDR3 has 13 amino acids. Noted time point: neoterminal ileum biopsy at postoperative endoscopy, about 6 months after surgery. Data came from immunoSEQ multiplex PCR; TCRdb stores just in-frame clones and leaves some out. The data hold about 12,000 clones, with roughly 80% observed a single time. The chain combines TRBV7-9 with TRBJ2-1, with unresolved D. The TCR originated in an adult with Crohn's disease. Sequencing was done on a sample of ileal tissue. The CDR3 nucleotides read TGTGCCAGCAGCTTAGCGCTCGAGTATGAGCAGTTCTTC. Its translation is CASSLALEYEQFF.